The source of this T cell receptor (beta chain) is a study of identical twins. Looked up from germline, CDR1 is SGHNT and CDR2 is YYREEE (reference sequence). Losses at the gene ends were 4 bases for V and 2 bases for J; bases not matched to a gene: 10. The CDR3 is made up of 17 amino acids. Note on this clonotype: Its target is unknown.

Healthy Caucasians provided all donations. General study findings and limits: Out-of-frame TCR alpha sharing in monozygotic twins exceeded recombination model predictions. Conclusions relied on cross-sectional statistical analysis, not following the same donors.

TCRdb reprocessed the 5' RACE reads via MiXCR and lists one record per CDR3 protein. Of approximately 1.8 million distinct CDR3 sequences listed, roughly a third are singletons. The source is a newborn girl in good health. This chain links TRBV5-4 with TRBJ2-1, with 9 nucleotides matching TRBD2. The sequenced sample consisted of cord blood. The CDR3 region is CASSPEASGTTYNEQFF. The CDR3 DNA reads TGTGCCAGCAGCCCGGAGGCTAGCGGGACGACCTACAATGAGCAGTTCTTC.